These 26 T cell receptor beta chains came from one sample sequenced in a study of early T cells in non-severe SARS-CoV-2 infection. TCRdb analysed the 5' RACE reads with MiXCR anew, one entry per CDR3 protein. The repertoire includes over 85,000 distinct CDR3 sequences, about an eighth of them detected once, and roughly 6.3% sits in the top ten. The specimen sequenced was whole blood. The receptors shown here come from an adult who was a healthcare worker with PCR-confirmed SARS-CoV-2 infection or an uninfected control (not recorded which).

This clonotype was picked up a small number of times. The V call is TRBV28, the J call TRBJ2-7, with TRBD1 matching over 7 bases. CDR1 is MDHEN and CDR2 is SYDVKM in the germline V gene. The CDR3 is 15 residues long. With 4 bases clipped from V and 1 base from J, the junction kept 7 bases outside the gene matches. CDR3 region: CASSSVQGSSYEQYF. The CDR3 nucleotides are TGTGCCAGCAGTTCTGTACAGGGGAGTTCCTACGAGCAGTACTTC. The whole variable domain, filled in from reference TRBV28 and TRBJ2-7, reads DVKVTQSSRYLVKRTGEKVFLECVQDMDHENMFWYRQDPGLGLRLIYFSYDVKMKEKGDIPEGYSVSREKKERFSLILESASTNQTSMYLCASSSVQGSSYEQYFGPGTRLTVT.

This clonotype was observed a handful of times. This chain links TRBV5-1 with TRBJ2-3; 9 nucleotides line up with TRBD2. After removal of 2 bases from V and 3 bases from J, the junction contained 4 bases not matched to a gene. The CDR3 has 15 residues. Germline CDR1 SGHRS, CDR2 YFSETQ. The CDR3 spells CASSLGLARTDTQYF. CDR3 DNA sequence: TGCGCCAGCAGCTTAGGACTAGCGAGGACAGATACGCAGTATTTT.

This clonotype appeared many times. V and J are TRBV7-6 and TRBJ2-2; 8 bases agree with TRBD2. V lost 7 bases and J lost 6; bases outside the gene matches: 4. CDR3 length: 13 residues. Germline V CDR1 and CDR2: SGHVS, FNYEAQ. The CDR3 protein is CASTPGGPGELFF. CDR3 coding DNA: TGTGCCAGCACCCCGGGAGGGCCCGGGGAGCTGTTTTTT.

This clonotype was seen ten or more times. DNA for the CDR3: TGTGCCAGCAGCGGAGACCCAGCTGAGCCCCAGCATTTT. Translation gives CASSGDPAEPQHF. V and J are TRBV7-9 and TRBJ1-5; unclear D gene. Germline V CDR1 and CDR2: SEHNR, FQNEAQ (reference sequence). This CDR3 has 13 residues. Trimming shortened V by 5 bases and J by 8 bases, and 13 bases separated the two germline ends.

The table lists this clonotype with many counts. The chain employs TRBV10-3 and TRBJ1-4; TRBD1 matches 10 bases. From germline, CDR1 is ENHRY and CDR2 SYGVKD. Losses at the gene ends were 11 bases for V and 5 bases for J; bases not matched to a gene: 5. The CDR3 loop spans 13 amino acids. The CDR3 reads CASRDRGNEKLFF. CDR3 bases: TGTGCCTCCCGGGACAGGGGAAATGAAAAACTGTTTTTT.

This chain connects TRBV25-1 to TRBJ2-5; TRBD1 is a possible D gene (5 bases). Per the germline V gene, CDR1 is MGHDK and CDR2 is SYGVNS. The CDR3 contains 14 residues. V was cut by 8 bases and J by 7 bases, with 20 bases left in between. The CDR3 nucleotides read TGTGCCAGCGACACGGACACCACCCTTGGGACCCAGTACTTC. As protein: CASDTDTTLGTQYF. Using reference TRBV25-1 and TRBJ2-5 for the parts outside the CDR3, the full variable domain is EADIYQTPRYLVIGTGKKITLECSQTMGHDKMYWYQQDPGMELHLIHYSYGVNSTEKGDLSSESTVSRIRTEHFPLTLESARPSHTSQYLCASDTDTTLGTQYFGPGTRLLVL.

The J gene is TRBJ2-2, the V gene TRBV7-9; D ambiguous. Germline values: CDR1 SEHNR, CDR2 FQNEAQ (reference sequence). V shed 5 bases and J shed 8 bases, with 6 bases lying between them. This CDR3 has 11 amino acids. The CDR3 protein is CASSPAGELFF. CDR3 in DNA: TGTGCCAGCAGCCCGGCGGGGGAGCTGTTTTTT. The variable domain in full, completed from reference TRBV7-9 and TRBJ2-2, reads DTGVSQNPRHKITKRGQNVTFRCDPISEHNRLYWYRQTLGQGPEFLTYFQNEAQLEKSRLLSDRFSAERPKGSFSTLEIQRTEQGDSAMYLCASSPAGELFFGEGSRLTVL.

The sample holds a few counts of this clonotype. The chain carries TRBV30 and TRBJ1-4; D may be TRBD1 (6 bases). V gave up 4 bases and J gave up 2 bases, with 8 bases separating them. The CDR3 covers 13 residues. Germline V gene data show CDR1 as GTSNPN and CDR2 as SVGIG (reference sequence). The CDR3 protein is CAWTGQTNEKLFF. Written as DNA, the CDR3 is TGTGCCTGGACCGGACAGACTAATGAAAAACTGTTTTTT.

V is TRBV7-2 and J is TRBJ2-7; 7 bases fit TRBD1. Losses at the gene ends were 5 bases for V and 1 base for J; bases not matched to a gene: 5. The CDR3 contains 14 residues. Germline CDR1 is SGHTA and CDR2 is FQGNSA. The chain's CDR3 is CASSPGQDSYEQYF. CDR3 coding DNA: TGTGCCAGCAGCCCCGGACAGGATTCCTACGAGCAGTACTTC. Based on the CDR3 plus reference TRBV7-2 and TRBJ2-7, the full variable domain is GAGVSQSPSNKVTEKGKDVELRCDPISGHTALYWYRQSLGQGLEFLIYFQGNSAPDKSGLPSDRFSAERTGGSVSTLTIQRTQQEDSAVYLCASSPGQDSYEQYFGPGTRLTVT.

V usage is TRBV27 and J usage is TRBJ2-7, with TRBD2 identical over 10 bases. J was trimmed by 6 bases and V by 6 bases; bases with no gene match: 8. Germline loops: CDR1 MNHEY, CDR2 SMNVEV (reference sequence). This CDR3 has 14 residues. This CDR3 reads CASRPSSGSPEQYF. CDR3 DNA: TGTGCCAGCAGGCCTTCTAGCGGGAGCCCCGAGCAGTACTTC.

The chain has TRBV2 and TRBJ2-3; D is ambiguous. The V gene's germline CDR1 is SNHLY and CDR2 FYNNEI. V was pared by 3 bases and J by 6 bases, with 4 bases between. This CDR3 is built from 11 residues. CDR3 loop: CASSDVDTQYF. The DNA for the CDR3 is TGTGCCAGCAGTGATGTGGATACGCAGTATTTT.

In its sample, this clonotype was seen many times. The rearrangement links TRBV4-1 to TRBJ2-3; 8 bases fit TRBD2. Germline loops: CDR1 MGHRA, CDR2 YSYEKL. The CDR3 sequence is 15 residues long. The junction had 13 bases not matched to a gene; V was cut back by 6 bases and J by 8 bases. This CDR3 reads CASRLSAGGRGTQYF. CDR3 nucleotide sequence: TGCGCCAGCAGACTATCTGCGGGAGGTCGGGGTACGCAGTATTTT.

The chain combines TRBV20-1 with TRBJ1-3, with D hard to call. This CDR3 is built from 12 residues. The V end lost 0 bases, the J end lost 9 bases, and 9 bases lay between the germline ends. Germline CDR1 is DFQATT and CDR2 is SNEGSKA (reference sequence). The CDR3, as DNA: TGCAGTGCTAGAGATAATAGAGGCACCATATATTTT. Its protein product is CSARDNRGTIYF.

This clonotype has just a few counts. The chain links TRBV28 to TRBJ1-5; D perhaps matches TRBD1 (6 bases). Trimming pared 1 base from V and 3 bases from J, leaving 10 bases between. Looked up from germline, CDR1 is MDHEN and CDR2 is SYDVKM. This CDR3 comprises 15 residues. CDR3 DNA sequence: TGTGCCAGCAGTTTATTGAACAGGGACAATCAGCCCCAGCATTTT. Protein product: CASSLLNRDNQPQHF.

A remark on this clonotype: This may be a read error: a much more frequent sequence differs by one nucleotide. This chain connects TRBV5-1 to TRBJ1-1; D is perhaps TRBD1 (6 bases). This CDR3 region has 13 residues. In germline, CDR1 is SGHRS, CDR2 YFSETQ. The V gene lost 0 bases and the J gene lost 10 bases, with 13 bases spanning the gap. This CDR3 reads CASSLAGGHGAFF. The CDR3 nucleotides read TGCGCCAGCAGCTTGGCCGGGGGACATGGAGCTTTCTTT.

The chain is built from TRBV7-2 and TRBJ2-7; 8 bases match TRBD2. Germline CDR1 SGHTA, CDR2 FQGNSA. The length of the CDR3 is 15 residues. With 1 base clipped from V and 1 base from J, the junction kept 3 bases outside the gene matches. The CDR3 is CASSLELAVSYEQYF. The CDR3 DNA sequence: TGTGCCAGCAGCTTAGAACTAGCGGTTTCCTACGAGCAGTACTTC.

This chain connects TRBV29-1 to TRBJ1-2, with 7 bases lining up with TRBD1. Germline lookup yields CDR1 SQVTM and CDR2 ANQGSEA. This CDR3 has 13 residues. V dropped 3 bases and J dropped 5; count of bases not matched to a gene: 6. CDR3 coding DNA: TGCAGCGTTGACGGCGGGACAGCTTATGGCTACACCTTC. Translating gives CSVDGGTAYGYTF. Using reference TRBV29-1 and TRBJ1-2 for the parts outside the CDR3, the full variable domain is SAVISQKPSRDICQRGTSLTIQCQVDSQVTMMFWYRQQPGQSLTLIATANQGSEATYESGFVIDKFPISRPNLTFSTLTVSNMSPEDSSIYLCSVDGGTAYGYTFGSGTRLTVV.

This clonotype was picked up a small number of times. The chain links TRBV7-2 to TRBJ1-1, with TRBD1 matching over 7 bases. The CDR3 length is 15 residues. The germline gives CDR1 SGHTA, CDR2 FQGNSA. The J segment lost 1 base and the V segment lost 5 bases, leaving 7 bases of the junction unmatched. The CDR3 loop reads CASSRRQGRNTEAFF. In DNA form, the CDR3 reads TGTGCCAGCAGCCGTCGACAGGGACGGAACACTGAAGCTTTCTTT.

This sequence joins TRBV11-1 and TRBJ2-2; the D gene is possibly TRBD2 (6 bases). CDR1 is SGHAT, CDR2 FQDESV, per germline (reference sequence). Trimming removed 10 bases from V and 13 bases from J, with 19 bases in between. The CDR3 covers 12 residues. CDR3 coding DNA: TGTGCCAAACGGGGGTGCCCCCCGGTGCTGTTTTTT. Translating it yields CAKRGCPPVLFF.

On this clonotype: An end of the junction differs from the germline gene, which may be a read error. The rearrangement uses TRBV3-1 and TRBJ2-5; TRBD2 aligns across 7 bases. The CDR3 is 14 residues long. The V gene's germline CDR1 is LGHDT and CDR2 YNNKEL (reference sequence). CDR3 DNA sequence: TGTGCCAGCAACTCAGCGGGAAACGTAGAGACCCAGCACTTC. Amino acids: CASNSAGNVETQHF.

On this clonotype: A junction end diverges from the germline sequence, so it may reflect a read error. V is TRBV20-1 and J is TRBJ2-1, with a possible D match to TRBD2 (6 bases). This CDR3 has 12 residues. The V gene's germline CDR1 is DFQATT and CDR2 SNEGSKA (reference sequence). CDR3 amino acids: CSARAEGLTIMF. The CDR3 DNA reads as TGCAGTGCTAGAGCGGAGGGGCTGACTATCATGTTC.

This clonotype was detected ten times or more. The chain is built from TRBV20-1 and TRBJ2-3; D ambiguous. The CDR3 spans 13 residues. Germline values: CDR1 DFQATT, CDR2 SNEGSKA (reference sequence). This chain's CDR3 is CSSHEANTDTQYF. The CDR3 DNA is TGCAGCTCCCACGAGGCGAACACAGATACGCAGTATTTT.

The table lists this clonotype with many counts. The rearrangement links TRBV2 to TRBJ1-2; D gene ambiguous. The CDR3 extends over 16 amino acids. V lost 0 bases to trimming and J lost 7 bases, with 18 bases between them. The germline CDR1 and CDR2 sequences are SNHLY and FYNNEI. CDR3 nucleotide sequence: TGTGCCAGCAGTGAAGCGCTTCGGGAACGCCAATTTGGCTACACCTTC. It encodes CASSEALRERQFGYTF.

The chain joins TRBV7-8 to TRBJ2-4; TRBD2 matches 7 bases. Germline values: CDR1 SGHVS, CDR2 FQNEAQ. This CDR3 has 16 amino acids. The junction had 9 bases not matched to a gene; V was cut back by 2 bases and J by 5 bases. The CDR3 region has the DNA TGTGCCAGCAGCTTACTGGGGGAGGGCCTTCAAAACATTCAGTACTTC. Encoded protein: CASSLLGEGLQNIQYF.

This clonotype was seen many times. The chain couples TRBV11-2 to TRBJ2-3, with TRBD2 identical over 10 bases. The V segment lost 2 bases and the J segment 7 bases; nucleotides outside the gene matches: 12. The V gene's germline CDR1 is SGHAT and CDR2 FQNNGV. This CDR3 has 17 amino acids. CDR3 DNA: TGTGCCAGCAGCTTATTAAGTCGGACTAGCGGTATAAATACGCAGTATTTT. It yields the protein CASSLLSRTSGINTQYF.

Ten or more counts support this clonotype. V gene TRBV28 combines with J gene TRBJ1-4; D not certain. The CDR3 length is 14 residues. Per germline, CDR1 MDHEN and CDR2 SYDVKM. The V end lost 2 bases, the J end lost 10 bases, and 14 bases lay between the germline ends. The CDR3 DNA follows: TGTGCCAGCAGTTTAAGGAATAAAGCGGGAAAACTGTTTTTT. Residues: CASSLRNKAGKLFF.